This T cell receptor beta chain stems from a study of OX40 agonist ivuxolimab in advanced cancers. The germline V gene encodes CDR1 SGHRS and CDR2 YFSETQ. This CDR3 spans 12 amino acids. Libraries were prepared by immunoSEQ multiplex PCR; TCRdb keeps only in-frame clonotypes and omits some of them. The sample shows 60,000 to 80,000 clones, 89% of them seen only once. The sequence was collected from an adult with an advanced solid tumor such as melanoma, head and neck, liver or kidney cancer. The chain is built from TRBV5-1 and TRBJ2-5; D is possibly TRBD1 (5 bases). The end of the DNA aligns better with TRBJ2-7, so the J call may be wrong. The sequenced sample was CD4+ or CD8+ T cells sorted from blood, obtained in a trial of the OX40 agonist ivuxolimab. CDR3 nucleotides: TGCGCCAGCAGCCCGGACAACTACGAGCAGTACTTC. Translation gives CASSPDNYEQYF.